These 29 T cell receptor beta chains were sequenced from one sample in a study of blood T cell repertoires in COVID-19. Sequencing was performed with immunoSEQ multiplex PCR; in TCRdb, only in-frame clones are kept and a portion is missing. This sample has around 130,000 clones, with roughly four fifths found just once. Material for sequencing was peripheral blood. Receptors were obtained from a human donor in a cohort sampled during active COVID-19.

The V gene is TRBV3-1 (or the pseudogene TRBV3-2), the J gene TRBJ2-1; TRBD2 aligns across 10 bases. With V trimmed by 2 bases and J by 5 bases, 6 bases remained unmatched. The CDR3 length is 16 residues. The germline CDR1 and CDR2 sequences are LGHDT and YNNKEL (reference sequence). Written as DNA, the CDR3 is TGTGCCAGCAGCCAACGAGCGGGGGGGCCCCACAATGAGCAGTTCTTC. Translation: CASSQRAGGPHNEQFF.

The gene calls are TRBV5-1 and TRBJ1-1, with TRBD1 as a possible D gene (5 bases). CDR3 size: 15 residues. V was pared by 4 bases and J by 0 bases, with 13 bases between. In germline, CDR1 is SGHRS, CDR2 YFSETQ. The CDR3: CASSLGDSVNTEAFF. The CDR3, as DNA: TGCGCCAGCAGCCTAGGGGACTCTGTGAACACTGAAGCTTTCTTT.

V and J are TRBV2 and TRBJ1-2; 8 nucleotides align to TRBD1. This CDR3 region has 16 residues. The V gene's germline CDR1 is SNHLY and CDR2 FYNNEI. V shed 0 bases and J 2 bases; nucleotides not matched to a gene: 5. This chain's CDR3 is CASSEAQRDRNYGYTF. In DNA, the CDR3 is TGTGCCAGCAGTGAAGCCCAACGGGACAGGAACTATGGCTACACCTTC.

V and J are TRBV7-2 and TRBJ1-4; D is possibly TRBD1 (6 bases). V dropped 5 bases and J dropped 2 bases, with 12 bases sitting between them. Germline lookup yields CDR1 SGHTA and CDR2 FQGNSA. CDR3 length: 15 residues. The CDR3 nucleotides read TGTGCCAGCAGCGCCAGGGGCGCCACTAATGAAAAACTGTTTTTT. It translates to CASSARGATNEKLFF. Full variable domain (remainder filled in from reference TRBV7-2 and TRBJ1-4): GAGVSQSPSNKVTEKGKDVELRCDPISGHTALYWYRQSLGQGLEFLIYFQGNSAPDKSGLPSDRFSAERTGGSVSTLTIQRTQQEDSAVYLCASSARGATNEKLFFGSGTQLSVL.

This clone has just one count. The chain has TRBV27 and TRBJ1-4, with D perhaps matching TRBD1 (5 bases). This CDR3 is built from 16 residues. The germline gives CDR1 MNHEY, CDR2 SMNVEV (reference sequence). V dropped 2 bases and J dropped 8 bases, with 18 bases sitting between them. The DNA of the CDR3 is TGTGCCAGCAGTTTAACCTCGGGCAGGGCAAACGAAAAACTGTTTTTT. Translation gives CASSLTSGRANEKLFF.

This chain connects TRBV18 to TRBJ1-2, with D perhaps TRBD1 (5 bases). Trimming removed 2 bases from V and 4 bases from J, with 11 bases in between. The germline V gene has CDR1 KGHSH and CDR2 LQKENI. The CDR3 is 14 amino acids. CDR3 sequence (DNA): TGTGCCAGCTCACCAGAGGGGACTCTCTATGGCTACACCTTC. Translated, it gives CASSPEGTLYGYTF.

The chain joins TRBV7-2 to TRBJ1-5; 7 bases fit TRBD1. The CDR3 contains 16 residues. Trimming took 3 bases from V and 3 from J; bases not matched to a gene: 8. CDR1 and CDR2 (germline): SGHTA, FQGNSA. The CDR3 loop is CASSFKGGGVNQPQHF. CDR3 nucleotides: TGTGCCAGCAGCTTTAAAGGGGGCGGCGTCAATCAGCCCCAGCATTTT.

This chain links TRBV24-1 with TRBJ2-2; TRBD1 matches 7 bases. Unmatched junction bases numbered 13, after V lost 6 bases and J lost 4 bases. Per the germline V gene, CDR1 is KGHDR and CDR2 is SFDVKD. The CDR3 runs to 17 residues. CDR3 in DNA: TGTGCCACCAGTAAACCCTGGGGACAGTCAGGCACCGGGGAGCTGTTTTTT. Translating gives CATSKPWGQSGTGELFF.

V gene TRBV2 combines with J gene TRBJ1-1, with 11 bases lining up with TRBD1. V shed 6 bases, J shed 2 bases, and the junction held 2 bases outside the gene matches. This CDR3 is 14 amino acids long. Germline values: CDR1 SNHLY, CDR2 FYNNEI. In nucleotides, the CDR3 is TGTGCCAGCAGAGGACAGGGGGCAAACACTGAAGCTTTCTTT. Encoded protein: CASRGQGANTEAFF.

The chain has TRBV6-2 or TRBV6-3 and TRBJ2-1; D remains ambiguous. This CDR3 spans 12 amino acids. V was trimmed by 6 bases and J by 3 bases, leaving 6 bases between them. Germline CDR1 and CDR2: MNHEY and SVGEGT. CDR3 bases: TGTGCCAGCAGCCAGAGCTACAATGAGCAGTTCTTC. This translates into CASSQSYNEQFF.

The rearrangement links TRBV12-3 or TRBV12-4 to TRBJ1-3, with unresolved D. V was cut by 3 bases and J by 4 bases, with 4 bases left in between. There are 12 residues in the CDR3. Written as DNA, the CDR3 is TGTGCCAGCAGTTTCGCGGGAAACACCATATATTTT. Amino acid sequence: CASSFAGNTIYF.

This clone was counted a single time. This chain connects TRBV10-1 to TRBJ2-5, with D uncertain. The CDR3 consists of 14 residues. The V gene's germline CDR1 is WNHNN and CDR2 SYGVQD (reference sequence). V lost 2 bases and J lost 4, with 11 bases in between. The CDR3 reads CASSESRLAETQYF. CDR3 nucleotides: TGCGCCAGCAGTGAGAGCAGACTCGCAGAGACCCAGTACTTC.

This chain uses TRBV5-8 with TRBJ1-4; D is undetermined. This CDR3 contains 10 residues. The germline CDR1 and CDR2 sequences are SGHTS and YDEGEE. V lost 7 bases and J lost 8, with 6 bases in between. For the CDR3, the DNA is TGTGCCAGCCGCGCGGAAAAACTGTTTTTT. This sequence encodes CASRAEKLFF.

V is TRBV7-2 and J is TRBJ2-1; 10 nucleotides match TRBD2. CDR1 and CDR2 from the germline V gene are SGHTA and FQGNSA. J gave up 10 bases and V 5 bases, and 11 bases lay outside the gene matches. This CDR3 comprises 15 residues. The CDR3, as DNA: TGTGCCAGCAGCCCCCATCCTAGCGGGGGCCAAGAGCAGTTCTTC. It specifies CASSPHPSGGQEQFF.

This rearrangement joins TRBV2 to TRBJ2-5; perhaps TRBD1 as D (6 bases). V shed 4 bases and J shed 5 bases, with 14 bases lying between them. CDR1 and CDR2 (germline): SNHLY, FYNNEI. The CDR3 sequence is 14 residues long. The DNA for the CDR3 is TGTGCCAGCAGTGTAGGTGGGGGCGGTGAGACCCAGTACTTC. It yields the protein CASSVGGGGETQYF.

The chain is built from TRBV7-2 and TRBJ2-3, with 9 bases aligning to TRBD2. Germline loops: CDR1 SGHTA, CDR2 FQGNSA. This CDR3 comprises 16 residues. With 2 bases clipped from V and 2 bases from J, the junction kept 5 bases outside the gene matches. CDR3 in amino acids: CASSLQSGGPTDTQYF. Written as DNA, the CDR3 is TGTGCCAGCAGCTTACAGAGCGGGGGGCCCACAGATACGCAGTATTTT.

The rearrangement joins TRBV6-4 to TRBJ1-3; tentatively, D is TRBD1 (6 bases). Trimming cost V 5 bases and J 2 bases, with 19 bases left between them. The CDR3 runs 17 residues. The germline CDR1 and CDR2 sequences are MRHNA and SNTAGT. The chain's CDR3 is CASSSGTGTLTGNTIYF. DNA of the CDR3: TGTGCCAGCAGTTCTGGAACAGGGACCCTCACTGGAAACACCATATATTTT.

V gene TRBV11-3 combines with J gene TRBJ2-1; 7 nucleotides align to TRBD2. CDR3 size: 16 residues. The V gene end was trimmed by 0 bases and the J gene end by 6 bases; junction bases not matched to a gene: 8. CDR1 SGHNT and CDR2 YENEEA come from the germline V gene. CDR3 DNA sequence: TGTGCCAGCAGCTTAGATGGGCTAGCGGAAAGCAATGAGCAGTTCTTC. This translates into CASSLDGLAESNEQFF.

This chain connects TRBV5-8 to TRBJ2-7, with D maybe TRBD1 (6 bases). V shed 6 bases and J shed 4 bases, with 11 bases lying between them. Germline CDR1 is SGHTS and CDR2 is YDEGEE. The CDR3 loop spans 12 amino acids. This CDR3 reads CASNIRGYEQYF. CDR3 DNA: TGTGCCAGCAACATCAGGGGTTACGAGCAGTACTTC.

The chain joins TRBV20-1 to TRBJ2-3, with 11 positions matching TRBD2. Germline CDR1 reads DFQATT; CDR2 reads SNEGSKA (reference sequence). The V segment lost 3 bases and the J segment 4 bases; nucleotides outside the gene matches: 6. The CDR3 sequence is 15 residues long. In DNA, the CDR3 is TGCAGTGCTAGTTGGGTAGCGGGGGGGCCAGATACGCAGTATTTT. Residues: CSASWVAGGPDTQYF.

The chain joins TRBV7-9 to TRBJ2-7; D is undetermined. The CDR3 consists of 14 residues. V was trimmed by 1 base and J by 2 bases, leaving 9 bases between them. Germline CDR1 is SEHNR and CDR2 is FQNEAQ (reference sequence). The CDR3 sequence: CASSLGTLAYEQYF. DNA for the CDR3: TGTGCCAGCAGCTTAGGAACTCTTGCCTACGAGCAGTACTTC.

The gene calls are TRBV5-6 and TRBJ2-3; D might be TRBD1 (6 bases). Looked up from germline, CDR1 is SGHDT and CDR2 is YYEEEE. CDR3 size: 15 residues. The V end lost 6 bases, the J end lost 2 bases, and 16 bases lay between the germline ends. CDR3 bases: TGTGCCAGCACTAGGCAGGGGTATAACACAGATACGCAGTATTTT. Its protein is CASTRQGYNTDTQYF. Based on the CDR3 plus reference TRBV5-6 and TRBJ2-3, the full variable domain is DAGVTQSPTHLIKTRGQQVTLRCSPKSGHDTVSWYQQALGQGPQFIFQYYEEEERQRGNFPDRFSGHQFPNYSSELNVNALLLGDSALYLCASTRQGYNTDTQYFGPGTRLTVL.

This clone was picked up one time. The CDR3 coding sequence is TGCAGCGTTCTGGCTTTAACTAACTATGGCTACACCTTC. It encodes CSVLALTNYGYTF. This chain links TRBV29-1 with TRBJ1-2; D gene ambiguous. Germline V gene lookup returns CDR1 SQVTM and CDR2 ANQGSEA. Deletions cut 5 bases from V and 0 bases from J, with 10 bases between. The CDR3 is 13 amino acids.

The CDR3 loop reads CASSPGYTGVTEAFF. In nucleotides, the CDR3 is TGCGCCAGCAGCCCCGGCTATACAGGGGTCACTGAAGCTTTCTTT. This chain links TRBV5-1 with TRBJ1-1; 7 positions agree with TRBD1. V lost 4 bases, J lost 4 bases, and 10 bases stayed unmatched. In germline, CDR1 is SGHRS, CDR2 YFSETQ. The CDR3 spans 15 residues.

This CDR3 is CASSLGQGGFYEQYF. In DNA, the CDR3 is TGTGCCAGCAGCTTAGGCCAGGGGGGATTCTACGAGCAGTACTTC. The chain joins TRBV13 to TRBJ2-7, with a possible D match to TRBD1 (7 bases). With 0 bases removed from V and 3 bases from J, the gap between germline ends came to 12 bases. Germline V gene lookup returns CDR1 PRHDT and CDR2 FYEKMQ (reference sequence). The CDR3 has 15 residues.

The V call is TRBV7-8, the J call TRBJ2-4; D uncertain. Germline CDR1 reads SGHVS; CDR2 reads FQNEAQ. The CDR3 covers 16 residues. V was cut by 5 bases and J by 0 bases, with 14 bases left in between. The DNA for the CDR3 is TGTGCCAGCAGCCCCCTCGGGTACCTAGCCAAAAACATTCAGTACTTC. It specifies CASSPLGYLAKNIQYF.

CDR3 coding DNA: TGTGCCAGCAGCTCGGGACTAGCGGGGAACACAGATACGCAGTATTTT. It codes for CASSSGLAGNTDTQYF. The chain has TRBV7-6 and TRBJ2-3; TRBD2 matches at 13 bases. The V segment lost 4 bases and the J segment 2 bases; nucleotides outside the gene matches: 3. This CDR3 spans 16 amino acids. In germline, CDR1 is SGHVS, CDR2 FNYEAQ.

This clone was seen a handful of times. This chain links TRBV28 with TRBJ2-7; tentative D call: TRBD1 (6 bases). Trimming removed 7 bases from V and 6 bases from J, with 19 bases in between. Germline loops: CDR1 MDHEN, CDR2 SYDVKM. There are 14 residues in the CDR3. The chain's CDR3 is CASKGGGRGGEQYF. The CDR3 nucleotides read TGTGCCAGCAAGGGTGGTGGCAGGGGCGGCGAGCAGTACTTC. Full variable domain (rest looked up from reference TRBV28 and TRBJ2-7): DVKVTQSSRYLVKRTGEKVFLECVQDMDHENMFWYRQDPGLGLRLIYFSYDVKMKEKGDIPEGYSVSREKKERFSLILESASTNQTSMYLCASKGGGRGGEQYFGPGTRLTVT.

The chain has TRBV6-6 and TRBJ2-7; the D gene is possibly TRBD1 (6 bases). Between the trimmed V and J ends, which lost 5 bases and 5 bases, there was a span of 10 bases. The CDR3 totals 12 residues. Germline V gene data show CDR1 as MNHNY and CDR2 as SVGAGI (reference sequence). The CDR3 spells CASSVYRDEQYF. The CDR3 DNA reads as TGTGCCAGCAGTGTATACAGGGACGAGCAGTACTTC.